These 4 T cell receptor beta chains share one sample of origin, sequenced in a study of T cells in Graves' hyperthyroidism and ophthalmopathy. Researchers amplified the TCR beta CDR3 regions from RNA transcripts. The TCR CDR3 first-round RT-PCR relied on the HTBI primer set. TCRdb re-analysed the multiplex PCR reads in MiXCR, keeping a single row per CDR3 protein. Of about 370,000 distinct CDR3 sequences listed, about 16% were seen once; the top ten hold roughly 20%. The sample comprised blood. These receptors were collected from a woman aged 60-70 years with Graves' ophthalmopathy.

The gene calls are TRBV4-1 and TRBJ2-5; D gene unclear. The CDR3 length is 14 residues. Trimming shortened V by 1 base and J by 2 bases, and 8 bases separated the two germline ends. CDR1 and CDR2 from the germline V gene are MGHRA and YSYEKL. The CDR3 loop is CASSQVGTQETQYF. The CDR3 DNA reads TGCGCCAGCAGCCAAGTGGGCACTCAAGAGACCCAGTACTTC.

This clonotype has a count of ten or more. The chain links TRBV28 to TRBJ2-7, with TRBD1 as a possible D gene (6 bases). V dropped 8 bases and J dropped 2 bases, with 13 bases sitting between them. This CDR3 is 13 amino acids long. Germline V gene data show CDR1 as MDHEN and CDR2 as SYDVKM. The DNA for the CDR3 is TGTGCCAGCGGGACACTCGCCACCTACGAGCAGTACTTC. Encoded protein: CASGTLATYEQYF.

This clonotype has just a few counts. This rearrangement joins TRBV6-5 to TRBJ2-1; the D is unclear. The ends were cut back, 0 bases at V and 10 bases at J, with 7 bases in the middle. The CDR3 sequence is 12 residues long. Germline CDR1 is MNHEY and CDR2 is SVGAGI. The CDR3 loop reads CASSYSGREQFF. Written as DNA, the CDR3 is TGTGCCAGCAGTTACTCTGGGCGCGAGCAGTTCTTC.

The chain combines TRBV7-2 with TRBJ1-5; unclear D gene. Germline V gives CDR1 SGHTA, CDR2 FQGNSA. Between the trimmed V and J ends, which lost 0 bases and 1 base, there was a span of 7 bases. This CDR3 has 15 amino acids. In DNA, the CDR3 is TGTGCCAGCAGCTTAGCAACAGCAAGCAATCAGCCCCAGCATTTT. Its translation: CASSLATASNQPQHF.